These 7 T cell receptor beta chains originate from one sample sequenced in a study of breast tumors, draining lymph nodes, adjacent tissues. TCRdb passed the multiplex PCR reads through MiXCR, listing each CDR3 protein once. The sample holds roughly 70,000 distinct CDR3 sequences, approximately 47% seen once. Source material: breast tumor tissue. These receptors were taken from a female donor with breast cancer. Some clones in this sample may be carry-over from other donors' samples.

This clonotype has at least ten counts. The rearrangement joins TRBV5-4 to TRBJ2-5; D possibly matches TRBD1 or TRBD2 (5 bases each). Germline V lookup: CDR1 SGHNT, CDR2 YYREEE (reference sequence). The CDR3 runs to 15 residues. Trimming removed 3 bases at V and 5 bases at J, with 17 bases between. CDR3 bases: TGTGCCAGCAGCTCCTCGCTAGCTGGGACGGAGACCCAGTACTTC. Protein sequence: CASSSSLAGTETQYF.

The genes are TRBV7-9 and TRBJ2-3; D is tentatively TRBD1 or TRBD2 (5 bases each). This CDR3 has 15 residues. With 2 bases removed from V and 4 bases from J, the gap between germline ends came to 13 bases. Germline CDR1 SEHNR, CDR2 FQNEAQ (reference sequence). The CDR3 DNA reads as TGTGCCAGCAGCTTACCGAAAGGGACGCCAGATACGCAGTATTTT. Amino acid sequence: CASSLPKGTPDTQYF.

There are many counts of this clonotype. The CDR3 is CSGQTGNDQPQHF. CDR3 nucleotides: TGCAGTGGACAAACAGGGAATGATCAGCCCCAGCATTTT. This chain joins TRBV20-1 and TRBJ1-5; tentative D call: TRBD1 (6 bases). CDR3 length: 13 residues. Germline V gene data show CDR1 as DFQATT and CDR2 as SNEGSKA (reference sequence). V was shortened by 7 bases and J by 5 bases, with 15 bases between the two germline ends.

Comments on this clonotype: Relative to the germline gene, one junction end is altered; a read error may explain this. The rearrangement joins TRBV9 to TRBJ1-5; no clear D. Germline V gene lookup returns CDR1 SGDLS and CDR2 YYNGEE. The CDR3 is 15 amino acids. DNA for the CDR3: TGTTCCAGCAGCGTAGAACCCAGCGGCAATCAGCCCCAGCATTTT. Translation: CSSSVEPSGNQPQHF.

V is TRBV11-2 and J is TRBJ1-6, with a possible D match to TRBD1 (6 bases). The CDR3 covers 16 residues. V lost 5 bases to trimming and J lost 6 bases, with 17 bases between them. Germline CDR1 reads SGHAT; CDR2 reads FQNNGV. CDR3 nucleotide sequence: TGTGCCAGCAGCCGTCTAGCGGGGGCGAGTAATTCACCCCTCCACTTT. Amino acid sequence: CASSRLAGASNSPLHF.

The rearrangement uses TRBV15 and TRBJ1-5; 12 bases are shared with TRBD1. The trim removed 1 base at V and 1 base at J, leaving 8 bases unmatched. The CDR3 is 19 amino acids. CDR1 is LNHNV, CDR2 YYDKDF, per germline (reference sequence). This chain's CDR3 is CATSRAGTGGSTSNQPQHF. In DNA, the CDR3 is TGTGCCACCAGCAGAGCTGGGACAGGGGGCTCTACGAGCAATCAGCCCCAGCATTTT.

The chain carries TRBV5-4 and TRBJ2-3, with TRBD2 matching 11 bases. Trimming took 4 bases from V and 2 from J; bases not matched to a gene: 6. Germline V gene sequence: CDR1 SGHNT, CDR2 YYREEE (reference sequence). CDR3 size: 16 residues. This CDR3 reads CASSPGLAGATDTQYF. Here the CDR3 DNA reads TGTGCCAGCAGCCCCGGACTAGCGGGTGCCACAGATACGCAGTATTTT. The whole variable domain, filled in from reference TRBV5-4 and TRBJ2-3, reads ETGVTQSPTHLIKTRGQQVTLRCSSQSGHNTVSWYQQALGQGPQFIFQYYREEENGRGNFPPRFSGLQFPNYSSELNVNALELDDSALYLCASSPGLAGATDTQYFGPGTRLTVL.